The T cell receptor beta chain described here comes from a study of cytomegalovirus exposure and HLA in healthy donors. Overall study findings and caveats: The study labeled 180 or so TCR beta chains cytomegalovirus-associated.

Primers for the PCR totalled 60 Vbeta and 13 Jbeta. Repertoires were generated with immunoSEQ multiplex PCR, while TCRdb's copy carries only in-frame clones and drops some. Among some 200,000 clones listed, roughly 90% were seen once. With V trimmed by 0 bases and J by 2 bases, 2 bases remained unmatched. Germline V gene sequence: CDR1 MNHEY, CDR2 SVGAGI. The CDR3 covers 16 residues. The sample holds one count of this clone. The antigen is not known. This sample also contains other DNA sequences that code for the same CDR3. The J gene is TRBJ2-5, the V gene TRBV6-5; 11 bases are shared with TRBD2. This TCR derives from a girl under three years old in good health and CMV-seronegative. The source material was PBMCs. The DNA of the CDR3 is TGTGCCAGCAGTTACTCGACTAGCGGGGAACAAGAGACCCAGTACTTC. It codes for CASSYSTSGEQETQYF.